This T cell receptor beta chain was retrieved from a study of blood T cell repertoires in COVID-19. Study details: Acute-phase and convalescent COVID-19 samples originated in the United States, Italy and Spain.

Per the original data handling: Estimates of nucleated cell counts were drawn from the amplification of reference gene primers. Assay used: immunoSEQ multiplex PCR; TCRdb lists only in-frame clones, some missing. V and J calls and clone size are given by that table; D and trimming were obtained from the DNA. This table holds some 240,000 clones, about 86% found once. Living in roughly 23 US areas, the participants were between roughly 18 and 90 years of age. Grouping used clinical history reported by participants in a survey and questionnaire. The CDR3 is made up of 16 amino acids. Unmatched junction bases numbered 2, after V lost 1 base and J lost 1 base. Germline CDR1 SEHNR, CDR2 FQNEAQ (reference sequence).

Sequenced sample: PBMCs or T cells enriched from blood (not recorded which). The sequence derives from a middle-aged woman with acute COVID-19. The rearrangement joins TRBV7-9 to TRBJ2-3; 10 bases are a match to TRBD1. For the CDR3, the DNA is TGTGCCAGCAGCTTAGACGGGACAGGGGGCACAGATACGCAGTATTTT. Amino acid sequence: CASSLDGTGGTDTQYF.